The rows below give T cell receptor beta chains drawn from one sample of a study of blood T cell repertoires in COVID-19. TCRdb's copy holds only in-frame clones and misses some; the assay was immunoSEQ multiplex PCR. The table includes roughly 200,000 clones, roughly 90% detected once. The sequencing input was PBMCs or T cells enriched from blood (not recorded which). The origin of the receptors is a man between 18 and 35 years old with acute COVID-19. Both conserved end residues are part of each CDR3. The D gene is left open where the match is weak. Where a row states a size, it is once, few, many or the class of an expanded clone; other rows omit it.

v_gene,d_gene,j_gene,abundance,CDR3nt,CDR3aa
TRBV5-1,NA,TRBJ2-1,NA,TGCGCCAGCAGCTTGGTACTCAGCGGTAGCTCCTACAATGAGCAGTTCTTC,CASSLVLSGSSYNEQFF
TRBV4-3,TRBD2,TRBJ2-7,NA,TGCGCCAGCAGCCAAGAAACGGGAGGGTTGGGCGAGCAGTACTTC,CASSQETGGLGEQYF
TRBV19,TRBD1,TRBJ2-7,NA,TGTGCCAGTAGTATAGGACAGGGAACCTACGAGCAGTACTTC,CASSIGQGTYEQYF
TRBV7-9,TRBD1,TRBJ2-2,NA,TGTGCCAGCAGCTCCCTGACAGGGAGAGACACCGGGGAGCTGTTTTTT,CASSSLTGRDTGELFF
TRBV4-1,NA,TRBJ2-1,NA,TGCGCCAGCAGCCAAGTTCTGTCCGGGACAAGGGCTAATGAGCAGTTCTTC,CASSQVLSGTRANEQFF
TRBV2,TRBD1,TRBJ1-6,NA,TGTGCCAGCAGCGGGACAGGGGCAAGTTCACCCCTCCACTTT,CASSGTGASSPLHF
TRBV18,TRBD1,TRBJ2-1,once,TGTGCCAGCTCACCATTCGGACAGGGCGTCAACAATGAGCAGTTCTTC,CASSPFGQGVNNEQFF
TRBV4-2,NA,TRBJ1-1,NA,TGTGCCAGCAGCCCAGCAGCGGGGGGAGCGAACACTGAAGCTTTCTTT,CASSPAAGGANTEAFF
TRBV6-5,NA,TRBJ1-5,NA,TGTGCCAGCAACATCGCGGGCCCGGAACAGCCCCAGCATTTT,CASNIAGPEQPQHF
TRBV18,TRBD2,TRBJ2-5,few,TGTGCCAGCTCACCAAAATCGGGGGGTGGAGAGACCCAGTACTTC,CASSPKSGGGETQYF
TRBV28,TRBD2,TRBJ2-7,NA,TGTGCCAGCAGGGCGGGAGGGTACGAGCAGTACTTC,CASRAGGYEQYF
TRBV5-4,NA,TRBJ1-2,few,TGTGCCAGCAGCTTACAGGGTCCCCTAGATGGCTACACCTTC,CASSLQGPLDGYTF
TRBV7-2,NA,TRBJ2-5,NA,TGTGCCAGCAGCTTAGTCGTCGGCAGGGAGACCCAGTACTTC,CASSLVVGRETQYF
TRBV21-1,NA,TRBJ1-1,NA,TGTGCCAGCAAAGCAAAGGGGCCGAAGATGAACACTGAAGCTTTCTTT,CASKAKGPKMNTEAFF
TRBV5-1,NA,TRBJ2-7,NA,TGCGCCAGCAGCTCCCCTGTAGGGCTAGCGTCCTACGAGCAGTACTTC,CASSSPVGLASYEQYF
TRBV27,TRBD1,TRBJ1-2,once,TGTGCCAGCAGTTCCATCCGGGACAGGGTGGTTGGCTACACCTTC,CASSSIRDRVVGYTF